A single sample is the source of the 25 T cell receptor beta chains below, sequenced in a study of CD8+ T cells in alopecia areata. Documented treatment: oral pan-JAK inhibitor, 5-10 mg twice daily. Extraction and reverse transcription of RNA yielded cDNA as the sequencing template. Only in-frame clones appear in the TCRdb table, and some are missing; sequencing was by immunoSEQ multiplex PCR. The table lists about 200,000 clones, more than 45% of them singletons. The material was CD4+ T cells sorted from blood, obtained at week 24, from a patient treated with tofacitinib. The receptors shown here come from a human donor with alopecia areata.

The chain is built from TRBV10-3 and TRBJ2-5; 10 positions agree with TRBD1. Germline V lookup: CDR1 ENHRY, CDR2 SYGVKD. Losses at the gene ends were 6 bases for V and 5 bases for J; bases not matched to a gene: 3. CDR3 size: 13 residues. In nucleotides, the CDR3 is TGTGCCATCAGCGACAGGGGGCCGGAGACCCAGTACTTC. Amino acid sequence: CAISDRGPETQYF.

This chain joins TRBV27 and TRBJ2-7; 7 nucleotides match TRBD1. V lost 6 bases and J lost 6; bases outside the gene matches: 8. This CDR3 contains 13 residues. Germline V lookup: CDR1 MNHEY, CDR2 SMNVEV (reference sequence). Here the CDR3 reads CASSRTGSAEQYF. CDR3 nucleotide sequence: TGTGCCAGCAGCAGGACAGGATCCGCCGAGCAGTACTTC.

The chain is built from TRBV30 and TRBJ1-2, with no clear D. The CDR3 contains 13 residues. V lost 5 bases and J lost 4, with 14 bases in between. Germline CDR1 and CDR2: GTSNPN and SVGIG (reference sequence). The CDR3 protein is CAWQGQDAYGYTF. The CDR3 nucleotides read TGTGCCTGGCAAGGGCAGGACGCCTATGGCTACACCTTC.

The chain recombines TRBV30 with TRBJ1-1; D gene uncertain. The CDR3 has 13 residues. Germline V gene lookup returns CDR1 GTSNPN and CDR2 SVGIG (reference sequence). V was cut by 1 base and J by 11 bases, with 17 bases left in between. The CDR3 DNA follows: TGTGCCTGGAGTGCCGGCCAAGGATTAAGGGCTTTCTTT. Translating it yields CAWSAGQGLRAFF.

V is TRBV10-3 and J is TRBJ1-2, with no clear D. The germline V and J ends were trimmed by 7 bases and 8 bases, with 17 bases remaining between them. Germline lookup yields CDR1 ENHRY and CDR2 SYGVKD. CDR3 length: 13 amino acids. The CDR3, as DNA: TGTGCCATCACCAACGGGGAGGTTGAGGGCTACACCTTC. Encoded protein: CAITNGEVEGYTF.

This clone was recorded only once. V and J are TRBV2 and TRBJ2-7; D possibly corresponds to TRBD1 (7 bases). Trimming cost V 6 bases and J 7 bases, with 19 bases left between them. This CDR3 region has 14 residues. Germline CDR1 SNHLY, CDR2 FYNNEI. The CDR3 nucleotides read TGTGCCAGCAGGGACGACAGGGACTTGGGAGAGCAGTACTTC. It translates to CASRDDRDLGEQYF.

The chain links TRBV29-1 to TRBJ2-5, with unresolved D. The CDR3 is made up of 13 amino acids. Germline assignment: CDR1 SQVTM and CDR2 ANQGSEA. Trimming pared 6 bases from V and 3 bases from J, leaving 14 bases between. CDR3 in DNA: TGCAGCGTGGGGTTATCCGTTAAAGAGACCCAGTACTTC. Its translation: CSVGLSVKETQYF. Using reference TRBV29-1 and TRBJ2-5 for the parts outside the CDR3, the full variable domain is SAVISQKPSRDICQRGTSLTIQCQVDSQVTMMFWYRQQPGQSLTLIATANQGSEATYESGFVIDKFPISRPNLTFSTLTVSNMSPEDSSIYLCSVGLSVKETQYFGPGTRLLVL.

The V and J genes are TRBV19 and TRBJ2-2; D remains unclear. Deletions cut 3 bases from V and 3 bases from J, with 8 bases between. This CDR3 region has 14 residues. Germline V gives CDR1 LNHDA, CDR2 SQIVND (reference sequence). DNA for the CDR3: TGTGCCAGTAGTATGGTCAGATACACCGGGGAGCTGTTTTTT. It encodes CASSMVRYTGELFF.

This chain links TRBV6-5 with TRBJ1-2; 12 bases map to TRBD1. The CDR3 consists of 15 residues. Germline V CDR1 and CDR2: MNHEY, SVGAGI. V trimming: 5 bases; J trimming: 4 bases; junction bases outside the gene matches: 5. The CDR3: CASSRDRGLGYGYTF. The CDR3 nucleotides are TGTGCCAGCAGTCGGGACAGGGGGCTGGGCTATGGCTACACCTTC.

Only one count was recorded for this clone. The genes are TRBV7-8 and TRBJ1-2, with TRBD1 identical over 9 bases. This CDR3 is 14 amino acids long. Per germline, CDR1 SGHVS and CDR2 FQNEAQ. The trim removed 1 base at V and 10 bases at J, leaving 7 bases unmatched. The CDR3 bases are TGTGCCAGCAGCTTAGAAGGACAGGGGATAACCTACACCTTC. Its translation: CASSLEGQGITYTF. Complete variable domain (other parts from reference TRBV7-8 and TRBJ1-2): GAGVSQSPRYKVAKRGQDVALRCDPISGHVSLFWYQQALGQGPEFLTYFQNEAQLDKSGLPSDRFFAERPEGSVSTLKIQRTQQEDSAVYLCASSLEGQGITYTFGSGTRLTVV.

Comment on this clone: The DNA is left out, because the CDR3 cannot be placed on it with certainty; the CDR3 is given as TCRdb lists it. The rearrangement joins TRBV15 to TRBJ2-3. CDR1 and CDR2 from the germline V gene are LNHNV and YYDKDF (reference sequence). The CDR3 adds up to 12 amino acids, both ends counted. This CDR3 is CATLGTTDTQYF.

The chain uses TRBV7-2 and TRBJ2-7; 9 positions agree with TRBD2. V was pared by 4 bases and J by 2 bases, with 6 bases of the junction left unmatched. The CDR3 spans 15 residues. Germline CDR1 and CDR2: SGHTA and FQGNSA. CDR3 DNA sequence: TGTGCCAGCAGCTCGAGGGCGGGAGGGACCTACGAGCAGTACTTC. Translation gives CASSSRAGGTYEQYF.

This sequence joins TRBV13 and TRBJ1-2; TRBD1 is a possible D gene (6 bases). V dropped 0 bases and J dropped 6 bases, with 20 bases sitting between them. This CDR3 comprises 17 residues. Per the germline V gene, CDR1 is PRHDT and CDR2 is FYEKMQ (reference sequence). CDR3 sequence: CASSLGRRTAAGDGYTF. CDR3 DNA sequence: TGTGCCAGCAGCTTAGGCCGTAGGACAGCAGCAGGGGATGGCTACACCTTC.

This sequence joins TRBV27 and TRBJ1-2, with 8 bases aligning to TRBD1. CDR3 size: 14 residues. Germline V gives CDR1 MNHEY, CDR2 SMNVEV (reference sequence). The trim removed 7 bases at V and 5 bases at J, leaving 9 bases unmatched. CDR3 sequence reads: CASILTGGIYGYTF. The CDR3 bases are TGTGCCAGCATCCTTACAGGGGGAATTTATGGCTACACCTTC.

The rearrangement uses TRBV6-5 and TRBJ2-7; the D gene is possibly TRBD1 (5 bases). V was pared by 0 bases and J by 1 base, with 7 bases between. In germline, CDR1 is MNHEY, CDR2 SVGAGI. This CDR3 region has 14 residues. The chain's CDR3 is CASSYSDTSYEQYF. The DNA for the CDR3 is TGTGCCAGCAGTTACTCGGACACTTCCTACGAGCAGTACTTC.

DNA for the CDR3: TGTGCCAGCAGCCAAGGGGTTCAAGAGACCCAGTACTTC. It is translated as CASSQGVQETQYF. The chain carries TRBV14 and TRBJ2-5; D call uncertain. V was trimmed by 1 base and J by 2 bases, leaving 5 bases between them. CDR1 and CDR2 from the germline V gene are SGHDN and FVKESK. The CDR3 extends over 13 amino acids.

The genes are TRBV9 and TRBJ2-2; 14 bases fit TRBD2. J was trimmed by 5 bases and V by 4 bases; bases with no gene match: 4. CDR3 length equals 16 residues. Germline V gene lookup returns CDR1 SGDLS and CDR2 YYNGEE. CDR3 nucleotide sequence: TGTGCCAGCAGCATGGGGACTAGCGGGAGAACCGGGGAGCTGTTTTTT. It is translated as CASSMGTSGRTGELFF.

The chain links TRBV25-1 to TRBJ2-1; D might be TRBD1 (5 bases). The CDR3 covers 18 residues. Germline lookup yields CDR1 MGHDK and CDR2 SYGVNS. Trimming stripped 6 bases from V and 3 bases from J, with 24 bases between. CDR3 bases: TGTGCCAGCAGCTTACAGACAGAAGTCCCTATTAACTACAATGAGCAGTTCTTC. Amino acids: CASSLQTEVPINYNEQFF.

The CDR3 sequence is CASSPEAGGPSNTQYF. The CDR3 coding sequence is TGTGCCAGCTCACCAGAAGCGGGAGGGCCGTCAAATACGCAGTATTTT. The chain links TRBV18 to TRBJ2-3; 10 bases align to TRBD2. This CDR3 is built from 16 residues. Looked up from germline, CDR1 is KGHSH and CDR2 is LQKENI. Trimming cost V 2 bases and J 7 bases; bases outside gene matches: 9. Full variable domain (outside the CDR3, taken from reference TRBV18 and TRBJ2-3): NAGVMQNPRHLVRRRGQEARLRCSPMKGHSHVYWYRQLPEEGLKFMVYLQKENIIDESGMPKERFSAEFPKEGPSILRIQQVVRGDSAAYFCASSPEAGGPSNTQYFGPGTRLTVL.

The chain has TRBV7-9 and TRBJ1-5, with TRBD1 identical over 7 bases. The CDR3 spans 15 residues. The ends lost 7 bases at V and 7 bases at J; junction bases unmatched: 13. Germline CDR1 is SEHNR and CDR2 is FQNEAQ (reference sequence). For the CDR3, the DNA is TGTGCCAGCACCACTTCTACAGGGGTCGGGCAGCCCCAGCATTTT. This codes for CASTTSTGVGQPQHF.

This clone was seen more than once but under ten times. V gene TRBV6-5 combines with J gene TRBJ1-2; tentatively, D is TRBD1 (5 bases). The CDR3 is 13 residues long. Trimming took 0 bases from V and 6 from J, leaving 8 bases between them. Germline CDR1 is MNHEY and CDR2 is SVGAGI. CDR3 loop: CASSYSEGHGYTF. The CDR3 nucleotides are TGTGCCAGCAGTTACTCGGAGGGGCATGGCTACACCTTC.

This clone was picked up a small number of times. The chain recombines TRBV29-1 with TRBJ1-2, with 9 bases identical to TRBD1. V dropped 4 bases and J dropped 7; count of bases not matched to a gene: 7. From germline, CDR1 is SQVTM and CDR2 ANQGSEA. The CDR3 spans 13 residues. CDR3 sequence: CSVAGQGSAGYTF. The CDR3 region has the DNA TGCAGCGTTGCGGGACAGGGTAGTGCTGGCTACACCTTC.

The table lists this clone with a few counts. The chain uses TRBV29-1 and TRBJ1-2; D is unresolved. V dropped 7 bases and J dropped 1 base, with 22 bases sitting between them. Germline CDR1 reads SQVTM; CDR2 reads ANQGSEA. The length of the CDR3 is 16 residues. This chain's CDR3 is CSAIHVLPENNYGYTF. CDR3 sequence (DNA): TGCAGCGCAATACACGTTTTGCCGGAGAATAACTATGGCTACACCTTC.

The chain couples TRBV29-1 to TRBJ2-7, with TRBD1 matching over 7 bases. V shed 4 bases and J 1 base; nucleotides not matched to a gene: 13. There are 16 residues in the CDR3. Germline V gene sequence: CDR1 SQVTM, CDR2 ANQGSEA. CDR3 in amino acids: CSVGGPGQTTSYEQYF. The CDR3 DNA sequence: TGCAGCGTTGGAGGGCCGGGACAGACTACTTCCTACGAGCAGTACTTC.

This clone has only a few counts. The V and J genes are TRBV29-1 and TRBJ1-1; unclear D gene. V dropped 5 bases and J dropped 0 bases, with 7 bases sitting between them. Germline V gene data show CDR1 as SQVTM and CDR2 as ANQGSEA. This CDR3 is 12 amino acids long. CDR3 sequence: CSVSRVNTEAFF. The CDR3 DNA sequence: TGCAGCGTTTCTCGGGTGAACACTGAAGCTTTCTTT.